The present entry profiles one T cell receptor (beta chain) with its context. Its specificity is not known. The assay was immunoSEQ multiplex PCR, and TCRdb's table has in-frame clones only and misses some. The sample lists about 140,000 clones; 70% to 90% were seen once. This CDR3 has 14 residues. Germline V lookup: CDR1 GTSNPN, CDR2 SVGIG (reference sequence). V lost 3 bases and J lost 1; bases outside the gene matches: 2. The data were taken from a study of cytomegalovirus exposure and HLA in healthy donors. Whole-study findings and limits: Cytomegalovirus-associated TCR beta chains were listed, numbering 164.

The sample consisted of PBMCs. The TCR was taken from a woman under 40 in good health and CMV-seronegative. This sequence joins TRBV30 and TRBJ1-1; 10 bases map to TRBD1. The CDR3 spells CAWRWDRGNTEAFF. The CDR3 coding sequence is TGTGCCTGGAGATGGGACAGGGGGAACACTGAAGCTTTCTTT.